The clone carrying this T cell receptor beta chain was seen many times. The data stem from a study of blood T cell repertoires in COVID-19. In the study overall: Specimens from acute and convalescent COVID-19 originated in the United States, Italy and Spain. From T cells, B-cell-depleted T cells, or PBMCs came the material, which was cDNA or gDNA.

With V trimmed by 7 bases and J by 2 bases, 2 bases remained unmatched. From germline, CDR1 is KGHDR and CDR2 SFDVKD. The length of the CDR3 is 14 residues. Original analysis: Estimated nucleated cell counts came from reference gene primer amplification. TCRdb's table, derived via immunoSEQ multiplex PCR, lists solely in-frame clones and lacks some. V and J calls plus clone size are reproduced from that table; the DNA served to infer D and trimming. Among 110,000 to 150,000 clones listed, about four fifths were seen once. The sequence was collected from a man in his 70s who had recovered from COVID-19. The sample comprised peripheral blood. The chain has TRBV24-1 and TRBJ2-2, with TRBD1 matching 8 bases. The CDR3 DNA follows: TGTGCCACCAGCTCAGGGGGCAACACCGGGGAGCTGTTTTTT. Translated: CATSSGGNTGELFF.